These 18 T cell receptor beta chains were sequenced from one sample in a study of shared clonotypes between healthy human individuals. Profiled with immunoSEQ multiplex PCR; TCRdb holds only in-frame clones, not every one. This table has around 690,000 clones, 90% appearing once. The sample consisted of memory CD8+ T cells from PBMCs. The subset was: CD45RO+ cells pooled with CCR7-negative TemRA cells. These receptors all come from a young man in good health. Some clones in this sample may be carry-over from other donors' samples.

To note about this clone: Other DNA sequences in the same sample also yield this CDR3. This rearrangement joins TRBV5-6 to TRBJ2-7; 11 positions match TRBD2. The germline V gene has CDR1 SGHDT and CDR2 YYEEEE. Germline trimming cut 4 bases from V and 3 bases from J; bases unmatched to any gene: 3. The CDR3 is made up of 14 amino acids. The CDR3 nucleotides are TGTGCCAGCAGCGGGGGGACTAGCGGCTACGAGCAGTACTTC. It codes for CASSGGTSGYEQYF.

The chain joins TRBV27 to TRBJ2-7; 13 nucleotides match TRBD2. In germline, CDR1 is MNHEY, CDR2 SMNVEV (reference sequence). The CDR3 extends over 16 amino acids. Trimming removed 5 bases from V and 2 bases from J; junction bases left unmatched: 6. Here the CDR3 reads CASSALLAGGPYEQYF. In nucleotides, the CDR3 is TGTGCCAGCAGTGCCCTACTAGCGGGAGGGCCCTACGAGCAGTACTTC.

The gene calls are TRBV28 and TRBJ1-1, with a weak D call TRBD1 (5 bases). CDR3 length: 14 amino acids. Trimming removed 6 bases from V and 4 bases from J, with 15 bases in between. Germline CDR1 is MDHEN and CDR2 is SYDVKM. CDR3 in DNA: TGTGCCAGCAGCCCTTACCGGGGGGGCACTGAAGCTTTCTTT. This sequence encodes CASSPYRGGTEAFF.

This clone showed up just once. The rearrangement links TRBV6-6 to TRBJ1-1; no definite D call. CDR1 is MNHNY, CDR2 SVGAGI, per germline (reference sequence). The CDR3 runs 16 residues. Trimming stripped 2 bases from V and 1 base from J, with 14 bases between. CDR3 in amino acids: CASSYPTEGWNTEAFF. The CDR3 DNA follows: TGTGCCAGCAGTTACCCCACAGAGGGCTGGAACACTGAAGCTTTCTTT.

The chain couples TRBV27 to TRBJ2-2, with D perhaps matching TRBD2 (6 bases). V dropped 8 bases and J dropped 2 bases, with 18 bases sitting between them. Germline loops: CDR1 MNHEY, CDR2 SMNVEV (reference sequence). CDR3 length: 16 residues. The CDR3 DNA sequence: TGTGCCAGCCAACCGCGGGGCAGGTTCAACACCGGGGAGCTGTTTTTT. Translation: CASQPRGRFNTGELFF.

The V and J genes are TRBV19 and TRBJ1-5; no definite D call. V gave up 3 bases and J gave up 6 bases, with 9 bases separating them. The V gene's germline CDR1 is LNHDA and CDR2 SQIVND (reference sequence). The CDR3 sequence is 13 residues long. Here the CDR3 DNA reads TGTGCCAGTAGTATCCCTCCTGGTCAGCCCCAGCATTTT. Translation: CASSIPPGQPQHF.

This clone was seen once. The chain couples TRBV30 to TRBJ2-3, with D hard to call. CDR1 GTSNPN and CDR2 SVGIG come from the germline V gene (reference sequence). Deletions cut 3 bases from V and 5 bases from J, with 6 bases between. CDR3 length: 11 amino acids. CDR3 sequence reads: CAWRRQDTQYF. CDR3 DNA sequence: TGTGCCTGGAGGAGGCAAGATACGCAGTATTTT.

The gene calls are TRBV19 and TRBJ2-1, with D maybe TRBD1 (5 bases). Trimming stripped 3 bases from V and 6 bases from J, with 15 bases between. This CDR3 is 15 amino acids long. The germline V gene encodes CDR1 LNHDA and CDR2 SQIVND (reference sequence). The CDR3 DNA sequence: TGTGCCAGTAGTATCGGGCTGGGCAGGGTCAATGAGCAGTTCTTC. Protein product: CASSIGLGRVNEQFF.

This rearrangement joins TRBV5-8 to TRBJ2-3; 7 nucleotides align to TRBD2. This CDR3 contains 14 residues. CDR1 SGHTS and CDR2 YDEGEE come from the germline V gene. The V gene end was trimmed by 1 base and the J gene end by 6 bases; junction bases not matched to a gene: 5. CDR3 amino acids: CASSLWEGLDTQYF. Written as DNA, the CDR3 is TGTGCCAGCAGCTTGTGGGAGGGCCTTGATACGCAGTATTTT.

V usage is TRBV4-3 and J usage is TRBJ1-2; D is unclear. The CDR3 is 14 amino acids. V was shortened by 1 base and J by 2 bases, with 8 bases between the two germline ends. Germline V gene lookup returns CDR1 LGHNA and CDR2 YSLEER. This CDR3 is CASSQVEGNYGYTF. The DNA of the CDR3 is TGCGCCAGCAGCCAAGTGGAAGGGAACTATGGCTACACCTTC.

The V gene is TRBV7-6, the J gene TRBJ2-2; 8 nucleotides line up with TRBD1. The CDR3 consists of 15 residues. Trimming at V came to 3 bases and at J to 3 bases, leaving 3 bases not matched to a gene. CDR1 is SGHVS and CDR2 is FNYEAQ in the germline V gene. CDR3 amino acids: CASSFTTGDTGELFF. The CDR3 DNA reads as TGTGCCAGCAGCTTTACGACAGGGGACACCGGGGAGCTGTTTTTT.

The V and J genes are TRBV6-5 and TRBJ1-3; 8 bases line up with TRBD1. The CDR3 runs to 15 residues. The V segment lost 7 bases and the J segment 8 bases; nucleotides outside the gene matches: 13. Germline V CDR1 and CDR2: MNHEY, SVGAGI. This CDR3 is CASIRTGFMRDTIYF. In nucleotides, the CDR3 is TGTGCCAGCATCAGGACAGGGTTTATGCGGGACACCATATATTTT.

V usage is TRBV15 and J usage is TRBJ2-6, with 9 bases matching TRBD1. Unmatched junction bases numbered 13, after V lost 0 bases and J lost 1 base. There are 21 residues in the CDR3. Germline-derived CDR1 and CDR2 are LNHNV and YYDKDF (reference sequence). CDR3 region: CATSRDSYRGRSSSGANVLTF. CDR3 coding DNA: TGTGCCACCAGCAGAGATTCCTACAGGGGGCGATCGAGTTCTGGGGCCAACGTCCTGACTTTC.

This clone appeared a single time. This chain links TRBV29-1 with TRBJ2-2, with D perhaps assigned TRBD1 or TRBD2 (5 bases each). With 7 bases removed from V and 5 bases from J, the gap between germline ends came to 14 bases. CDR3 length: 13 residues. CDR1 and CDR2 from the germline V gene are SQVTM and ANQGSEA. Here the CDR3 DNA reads TGCAGCGCTGGGGGTAGGGAGACCGGGGAGCTGTTTTTT. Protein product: CSAGGRETGELFF.

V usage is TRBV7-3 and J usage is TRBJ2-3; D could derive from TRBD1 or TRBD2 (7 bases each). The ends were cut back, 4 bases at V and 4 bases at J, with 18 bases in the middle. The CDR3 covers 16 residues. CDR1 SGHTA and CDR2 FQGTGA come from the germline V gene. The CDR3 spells CASSSREGAQADTQYF. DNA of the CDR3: TGTGCCAGCAGCTCGAGGGAGGGGGCTCAGGCAGATACGCAGTATTTT.

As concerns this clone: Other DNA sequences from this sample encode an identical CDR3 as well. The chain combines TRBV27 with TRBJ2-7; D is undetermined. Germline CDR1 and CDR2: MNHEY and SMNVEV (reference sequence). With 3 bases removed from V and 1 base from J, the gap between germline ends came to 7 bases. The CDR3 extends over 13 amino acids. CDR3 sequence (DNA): TGTGCCAGCAGTTTTTCCGGGTCCTACGAGCAGTACTTC. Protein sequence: CASSFSGSYEQYF.

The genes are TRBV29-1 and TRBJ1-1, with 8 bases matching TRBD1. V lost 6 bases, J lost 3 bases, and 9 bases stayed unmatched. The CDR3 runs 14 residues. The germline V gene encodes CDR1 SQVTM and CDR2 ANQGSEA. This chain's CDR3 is CSVAVQGEDTEAFF. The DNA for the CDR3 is TGCAGCGTGGCCGTACAGGGGGAGGACACTGAAGCTTTCTTT.

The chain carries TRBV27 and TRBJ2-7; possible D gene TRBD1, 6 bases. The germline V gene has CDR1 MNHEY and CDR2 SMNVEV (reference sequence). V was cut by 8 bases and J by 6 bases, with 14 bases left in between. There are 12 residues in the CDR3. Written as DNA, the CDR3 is TGTGCCAGCGGGTACAGGGCACGCGAGCAGTACTTC. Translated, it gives CASGYRAREQYF.